This T cell receptor (beta chain) was found in a study of blood T cell repertoires in COVID-19. In the study overall: Collection of acute and convalescent COVID-19 samples took place in the United States, Italy and Spain. The analysed material was cDNA or gDNA that came from T cells, B-cell-depleted T cells, or PBMCs.

This CDR3 has 16 amino acids. Unmatched junction bases numbered 7, after V lost 4 bases and J lost 0 bases. Per the germline V gene, CDR1 is SGHRS and CDR2 is YFSETQ. Sequenced by immunoSEQ multiplex PCR; TCRdb stores in-frame clones only, minus some. The data hold around 250,000 clones, with around 80% observed a single time. The receptor's source is a man older than 75 with acute or convalescent COVID-19. This rearrangement joins TRBV5-1 to TRBJ1-1; 9 bases align to TRBD1. The sequencing sample was made of peripheral blood. The CDR3 bases are TGCGCCAGCAGCCCGGGACAGGGCACGATGAACACTGAAGCTTTCTTT. This codes for CASSPGQGTMNTEAFF.